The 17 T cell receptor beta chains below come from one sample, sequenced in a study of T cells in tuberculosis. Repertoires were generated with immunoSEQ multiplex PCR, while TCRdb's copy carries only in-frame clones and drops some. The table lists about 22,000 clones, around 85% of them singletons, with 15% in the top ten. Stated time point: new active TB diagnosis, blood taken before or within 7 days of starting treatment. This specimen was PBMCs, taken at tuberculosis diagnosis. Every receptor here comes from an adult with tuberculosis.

In nucleotides, the CDR3 is TGTGCCAGCATTACGGACACTCTATCGAATGAGCAGTTCTTC. It yields the protein CASITDTLSNEQFF. The chain uses TRBV7-9 and TRBJ2-1, with a weak D call TRBD1 (5 bases). CDR1 is SEHNR, CDR2 FQNEAQ, per germline (reference sequence). Trimming left V 7 bases short and J 7 bases short, with 17 bases between. This CDR3 has 14 residues.

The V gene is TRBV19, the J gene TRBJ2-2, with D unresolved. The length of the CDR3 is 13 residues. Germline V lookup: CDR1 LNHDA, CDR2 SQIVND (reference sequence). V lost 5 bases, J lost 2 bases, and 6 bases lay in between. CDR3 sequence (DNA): TGTGCCAGTAGTGTACATAACACCGGGGAGCTGTTTTTT. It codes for CASSVHNTGELFF.

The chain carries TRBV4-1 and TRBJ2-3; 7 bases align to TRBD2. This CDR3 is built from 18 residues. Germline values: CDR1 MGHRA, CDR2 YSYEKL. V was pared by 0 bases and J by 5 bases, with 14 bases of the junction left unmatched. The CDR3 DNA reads TGCGCCAGCAGCCAAGAAGGGAGCGTGGCGGGAGAAGGAGATACGCAGTATTTT. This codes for CASSQEGSVAGEGDTQYF.

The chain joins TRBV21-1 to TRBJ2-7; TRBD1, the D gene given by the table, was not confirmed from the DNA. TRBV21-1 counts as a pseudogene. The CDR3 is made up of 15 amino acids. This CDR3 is CASSKAAGGGYEQYF. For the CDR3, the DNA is TGTGCCAGCAGCAAAGCGGCAGGGGGCGGCTACGAGCAGTACTTC.

CDR3 in amino acids: CASSVPGRVGNTIYF. CDR3 DNA: TGTGCCAGCAGCGTTCCCGGCAGGGTTGGAAACACCATATATTTT. The rearrangement joins TRBV11-2 to TRBJ1-3; tentative D call: TRBD1 (5 bases). V was trimmed by 5 bases and J by 3 bases, leaving 14 bases between them. Germline loops: CDR1 SGHAT, CDR2 FQNNGV. This CDR3 contains 15 residues.

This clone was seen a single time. CDR3: CASSKVGVPSQPQHF. The DNA of the CDR3 is TGTGCCAGCAGTAAGGTAGGGGTGCCCAGCCAGCCCCAGCATTTT. The J gene is TRBJ1-5, the V gene TRBV5-6; tentative D call: TRBD1 (5 bases). V lost 5 bases, J lost 7 bases, and 19 bases lay in between. The germline gives CDR1 SGHDT, CDR2 YYEEEE. CDR3 size: 15 residues.

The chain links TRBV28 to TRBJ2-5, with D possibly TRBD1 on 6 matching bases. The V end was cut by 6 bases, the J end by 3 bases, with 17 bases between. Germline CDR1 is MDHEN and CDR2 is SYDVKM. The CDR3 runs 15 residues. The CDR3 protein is CASRPWMNREETQYF. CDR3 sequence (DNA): TGTGCCAGCAGACCATGGATGAACAGGGAAGAGACCCAGTACTTC.

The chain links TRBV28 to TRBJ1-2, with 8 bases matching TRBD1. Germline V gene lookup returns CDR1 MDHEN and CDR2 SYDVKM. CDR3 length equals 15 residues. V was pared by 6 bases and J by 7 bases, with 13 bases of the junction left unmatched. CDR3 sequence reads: CASRPSDRESRGYTF. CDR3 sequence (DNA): TGTGCCAGCAGGCCGTCGGACAGGGAAAGCCGTGGCTACACCTTC.

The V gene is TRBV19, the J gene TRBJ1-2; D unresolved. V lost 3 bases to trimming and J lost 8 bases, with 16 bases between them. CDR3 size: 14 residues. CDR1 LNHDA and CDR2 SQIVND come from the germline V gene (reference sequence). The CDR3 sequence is CASSIRTTSGGYTF. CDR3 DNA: TGTGCCAGTAGTATCCGAACCACTTCGGGGGGCTACACCTTC. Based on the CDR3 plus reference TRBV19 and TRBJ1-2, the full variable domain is DGGITQSPKYLFRKEGQNVTLSCEQNLNHDAMYWYRQDPGQGLRLIYYSQIVNDFQKGDIAEGYSVSREKKESFPLTVTSAQKNPTAFYLCASSIRTTSGGYTFGSGTRLTVV.

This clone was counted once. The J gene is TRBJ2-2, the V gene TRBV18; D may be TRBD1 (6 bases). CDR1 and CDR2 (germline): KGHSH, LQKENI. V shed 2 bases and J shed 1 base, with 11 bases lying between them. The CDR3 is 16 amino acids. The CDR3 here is CASSPVTGQNTGELFF. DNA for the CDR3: TGTGCCAGCTCACCAGTGACAGGCCAGAACACCGGGGAGCTGTTTTTT.

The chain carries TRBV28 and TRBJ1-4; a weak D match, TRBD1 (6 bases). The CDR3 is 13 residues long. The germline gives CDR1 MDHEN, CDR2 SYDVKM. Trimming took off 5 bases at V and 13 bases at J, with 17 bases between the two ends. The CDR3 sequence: CASSPYPVGGLFF. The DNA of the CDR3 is TGTGCCAGCAGTCCCTACCCTGTAGGGGGACTGTTTTTT.

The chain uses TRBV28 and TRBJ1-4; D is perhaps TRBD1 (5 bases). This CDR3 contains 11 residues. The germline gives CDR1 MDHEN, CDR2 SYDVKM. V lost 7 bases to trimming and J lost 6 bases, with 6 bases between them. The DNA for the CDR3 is TGTGCCAGCAAAGGGGATGAAAAACTGTTTTTT. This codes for CASKGDEKLFF.

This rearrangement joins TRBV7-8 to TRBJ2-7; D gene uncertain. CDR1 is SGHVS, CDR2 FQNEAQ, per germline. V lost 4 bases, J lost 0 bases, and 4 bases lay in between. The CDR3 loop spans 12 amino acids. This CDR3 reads CASSSHSYEQYF. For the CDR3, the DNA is TGTGCCAGCAGCTCCCACTCCTACGAGCAGTACTTC.

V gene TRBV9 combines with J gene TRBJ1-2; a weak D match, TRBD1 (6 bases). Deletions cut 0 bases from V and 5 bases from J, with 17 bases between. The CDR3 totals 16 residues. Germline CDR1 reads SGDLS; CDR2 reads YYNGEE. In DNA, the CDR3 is TGTGCCAGCAGCGTAGGGTTTCTGGGGGCAAAGTATGGCTACACCTTC. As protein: CASSVGFLGAKYGYTF. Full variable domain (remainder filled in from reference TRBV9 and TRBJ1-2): DSGVTQTPKHLITATGQRVTLRCSPRSGDLSVYWYQQSLDQGLQFLIQYYNGEERAKGNILERFSAQQFPDLHSELNLSSLELGDSALYFCASSVGFLGAKYGYTFGSGTRLTVV.

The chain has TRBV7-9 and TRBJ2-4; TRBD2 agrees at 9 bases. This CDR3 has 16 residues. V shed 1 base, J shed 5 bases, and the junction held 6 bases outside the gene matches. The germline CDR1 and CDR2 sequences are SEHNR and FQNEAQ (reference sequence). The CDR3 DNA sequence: TGTGCCAGCAGCTTAGGCGGAGCGGGGGGCCAAAACATTCAGTACTTC. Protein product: CASSLGGAGGQNIQYF.

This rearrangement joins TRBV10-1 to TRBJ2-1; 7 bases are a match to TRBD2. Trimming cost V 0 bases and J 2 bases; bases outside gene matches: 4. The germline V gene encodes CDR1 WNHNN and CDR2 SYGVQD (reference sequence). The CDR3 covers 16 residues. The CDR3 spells CASSESLAFTYNEQFF. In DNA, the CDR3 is TGCGCCAGCAGTGAGTCACTAGCGTTTACCTACAATGAGCAGTTCTTC.

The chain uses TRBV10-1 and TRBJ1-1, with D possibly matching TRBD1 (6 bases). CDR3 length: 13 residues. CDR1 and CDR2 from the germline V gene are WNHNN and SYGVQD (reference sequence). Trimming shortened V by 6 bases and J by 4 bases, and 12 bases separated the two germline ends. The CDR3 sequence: CASRRDRTTEAFF. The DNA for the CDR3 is TGCGCCAGCAGACGTGACAGGACCACTGAAGCTTTCTTT.